The 28 T cell receptor beta chains listed next were all sequenced from one sample in a study of post-analysis software for immune sequencing data. Study-level points and caveats: The study found TRBV5-6, TRBV5-1 and TRBV20-1 among roughly 5 TRBV segments more frequent in patients than controls.

What these receptors recognize is not known. cDNA libraries of TCR beta carried unique molecular identifiers. Each CDR3 protein gets one entry after TCRdb re-called the PCR reads with MiXCR. Among 600,000 to 700,000 distinct CDR3 sequences listed, around 60% were seen once. Sequencing was carried out using blood. These receptors all stem from a girl aged 2 to 9 with multiple sclerosis.

This clonotype was seen more than once but under ten times. The genes are TRBV28 and TRBJ2-3; a weak D match, TRBD2 (6 bases). The CDR3 is 17 amino acids. The V end was cut by 3 bases, the J end by 2 bases, with 18 bases between. Germline CDR1 MDHEN, CDR2 SYDVKM. The CDR3 nucleotides are TGTGCCAGCAGTTTTATAAGCGGGCCCCATGACACAGATACGCAGTATTTT. Protein product: CASSFISGPHDTDTQYF.

This rearrangement joins TRBV18 to TRBJ2-3, with D possibly being TRBD1 (5 bases). The CDR3 length is 15 residues. Germline V CDR1 and CDR2: KGHSH, LQKENI. V was pared by 1 base and J by 2 bases, with 10 bases between. CDR3 sequence (DNA): TGTGCCAGCTCACCACGACAGACACTCACAGATACGCAGTATTTT. As protein: CASSPRQTLTDTQYF.

This clonotype was observed a handful of times. The chain uses TRBV20-1 and TRBJ2-3, with D unclear. With 6 bases removed from V and 4 bases from J, the gap between germline ends came to 17 bases. Germline CDR1 is DFQATT and CDR2 is SNEGSKA (reference sequence). The CDR3 spans 14 residues. CDR3 bases: TGCAGTGCGATAGGGCCCCAAGGCCCAGATACGCAGTATTTT. Translation: CSAIGPQGPDTQYF.

The chain couples TRBV20-1 to TRBJ2-1, with TRBD2 matching 9 bases. Germline V gene data show CDR1 as DFQATT and CDR2 as SNEGSKA (reference sequence). Trimming cost V 1 base and J 5 bases; bases outside gene matches: 6. The CDR3 extends over 15 amino acids. CDR3 DNA: TGCAGTGCTAGAGCCGGGACTAGCATTAACAATGAGCAGTTCTTC. Translated: CSARAGTSINNEQFF.

This clonotype was seen more than once but under ten times. The V gene is TRBV29-1, the J gene TRBJ2-3; 7 nucleotides line up with TRBD1. The CDR3 contains 12 residues. Per germline, CDR1 SQVTM and CDR2 ANQGSEA. Trimming took 3 bases from V and 5 from J; bases not matched to a gene: 2. Written as DNA, the CDR3 is TGCAGCGTTGACGACAGGGAAGATACGCAGTATTTT. As protein: CSVDDREDTQYF.

The chain recombines TRBV12-3 or TRBV12-4 with TRBJ2-7, with TRBD2 matching 9 bases. The CDR3 runs to 15 residues. After removal of 4 bases from V and 6 bases from J, the junction contained 10 bases not matched to a gene. The CDR3 DNA follows: TGTGCCAGCAGTTCCTCACTGACTAGCGGACTCGAGCAGTACTTC. This gives the protein CASSSSLTSGLEQYF.

There are a few counts of this clonotype. The chain combines TRBV29-1 with TRBJ1-1; D gene uncertain. Deletions cut 1 base from V and 0 bases from J, with 9 bases between. Germline V gene lookup returns CDR1 SQVTM and CDR2 ANQGSEA. This CDR3 contains 14 residues. The CDR3: CSVEVRRMNTEAFF. The CDR3 DNA sequence: TGCAGCGTTGAAGTTCGACGGATGAACACTGAAGCTTTCTTT.

The chain is built from TRBV5-1 and TRBJ2-1; 8 nucleotides agree with TRBD1. J lost 5 bases, V lost 2 bases, and 6 bases had no gene match. The germline CDR1 and CDR2 sequences are SGHRS and YFSETQ. The CDR3 runs to 15 residues. The CDR3 coding sequence is TGCGCCAGCAGCTTCCCCAGGGGGCAGGACAATGAGCAGTTCTTC. It codes for CASSFPRGQDNEQFF.

This chain uses TRBV20-1 with TRBJ2-3, with no clear D. V was clipped by 0 bases and J by 5 bases, with 18 bases between them. Germline lookup yields CDR1 DFQATT and CDR2 SNEGSKA (reference sequence). The CDR3 is 16 amino acids. The CDR3 nucleotides read TGCAGTGCTAGAGATCTGAAACGGCCTAGAGGAGATACGCAGTATTTT. This encodes CSARDLKRPRGDTQYF.

This clonotype was detected only a few times. This chain uses TRBV5-8 with TRBJ2-1; TRBD2 matches at 11 bases. Per the germline V gene, CDR1 is SGHTS and CDR2 is YDEGEE. V lost 2 bases to trimming and J lost 3 bases; unmatched junction nucleotides: 7. The CDR3 runs 17 residues. The CDR3 is CASSFPPGLAVYNEQFF. The DNA of the CDR3 is TGTGCCAGCAGCTTCCCTCCGGGACTAGCGGTCTACAATGAGCAGTTCTTC.

The CDR3 region is CASSLGGTSADTQYF. For the CDR3, the DNA is TGTGCCAGCAGCTTAGGGGGGACTTCGGCAGATACGCAGTATTTT. The chain carries TRBV7-9 and TRBJ2-3, with D possibly matching TRBD2 (6 bases). There are 15 residues in the CDR3. Deletions cut 1 base from V and 4 bases from J, with 12 bases between. CDR1 and CDR2 from the germline V gene are SEHNR and FQNEAQ (reference sequence).

CDR3 residues: CSVSTDTRYNEQFF. Here the CDR3 DNA reads TGCAGCGTTTCCACGGACACGAGATACAATGAGCAGTTCTTC. The chain employs TRBV29-1 and TRBJ2-1, with D tentatively TRBD1 (5 bases). Germline CDR1 reads SQVTM; CDR2 reads ANQGSEA. V was shortened by 5 bases and J by 4 bases, with 15 bases between the two germline ends. This CDR3 region has 14 residues.

The chain couples TRBV29-1 to TRBJ2-5, with 9 positions matching TRBD1. The J call is in doubt because the DNA end fits TRBJ2-7 better. Germline assignment: CDR1 SQVTM and CDR2 ANQGSEA. The CDR3 covers 15 residues. The CDR3 region has the DNA TGCAGCGTCATATTCGGGACAGGGCAGAGCTACGAGCAGTACTTC. It codes for CSVIFGTGQSYEQYF.

This sequence joins TRBV20-1 and TRBJ2-7; 15 nucleotides agree with TRBD2. The CDR3 covers 18 residues. V lost 0 bases and J lost 6; bases outside the gene matches: 12. The germline V gene has CDR1 DFQATT and CDR2 SNEGSKA (reference sequence). The CDR3 DNA reads as TGCAGTGCTAGAGATCAGAGGACTAGCGGGAGGGGCCTTAGCGAGCAGTACTTC. The encoded protein is CSARDQRTSGRGLSEQYF.

The CDR3 here is CASSWTGKGTDTQYF. CDR3 nucleotide sequence: TGTGCCAGCAGCTGGACAGGGAAAGGTACAGATACGCAGTATTTT. The chain joins TRBV7-3 to TRBJ2-3, with 8 bases matching TRBD1. The V gene end was trimmed by 4 bases and the J gene end by 3 bases; junction bases not matched to a gene: 6. This CDR3 has 15 residues. Germline loops: CDR1 SGHTA, CDR2 FQGTGA.

The J gene is TRBJ2-1, the V gene TRBV27; D is unresolved. V gave up 2 bases and J gave up 6 bases, with 17 bases separating them. The CDR3 is 16 amino acids. The germline CDR1 and CDR2 sequences are MNHEY and SMNVEV (reference sequence). CDR3 DNA sequence: TGTGCCAGCAGTTTACGAGTGGAATATTCAGGCAATGAGCAGTTCTTC. Its protein is CASSLRVEYSGNEQFF.

This clonotype was observed a handful of times. This rearrangement joins TRBV20-1 to TRBJ1-4; TRBD1 is a possible D gene (6 bases). This CDR3 is built from 13 residues. V was clipped by 6 bases and J by 8 bases, with 16 bases between them. Looked up from germline, CDR1 is DFQATT and CDR2 is SNEGSKA (reference sequence). The CDR3 here is CSAIQGLGEKLFF. The CDR3 nucleotides are TGCAGTGCAATCCAGGGGTTGGGCGAAAAACTGTTTTTT.

The J gene is TRBJ2-1, the V gene TRBV29-1; D perhaps matches TRBD1 (7 bases). Deletions cut 3 bases from V and 7 bases from J, with 16 bases between. Per the germline V gene, CDR1 is SQVTM and CDR2 is ANQGSEA. The CDR3 covers 14 residues. CDR3 region: CSVESRGRLNEQFF. CDR3 sequence (DNA): TGCAGCGTTGAGTCCAGGGGGAGGCTAAATGAGCAGTTCTTC.

This clonotype was detected only a few times. V is TRBV9 and J is TRBJ2-6; maybe TRBD1 (5 bases). Germline assignment: CDR1 SGDLS and CDR2 YYNGEE. V was cut by 0 bases and J by 0 bases, with 19 bases left in between. The CDR3 has 20 residues. The CDR3 DNA reads TGTGCCAGCAGCGTAGAGGACACTCGGTTGGGTCACTCTGGGGCCAACGTCCTGACTTTC. Amino acids: CASSVEDTRLGHSGANVLTF.

As for this clonotype: Its ends do not fully match the called genes, so a read error is possible. V gene TRBV4-2 combines with J gene TRBJ2-1; D perhaps matches TRBD1 (5 bases). The germline CDR1 and CDR2 sequences are LGHNA and YNFKEQ. The CDR3 consists of 20 residues. CDR3: CASSLEKKTLGPRSYDEQFF. The CDR3 bases are TGTGCCAGCAGCCTTGAAAAAAAAACCTTGGGGCCTAGGAGCTACGATGAGCAGTTCTTC.

The gene calls are TRBV30 and TRBJ1-1; 7 bases align to TRBD1. CDR3 length equals 14 residues. The V and J ends lost 5 bases and 0 bases, in that order; junction bases with no gene match: 6. The germline V gene has CDR1 GTSNPN and CDR2 SVGIG (reference sequence). The CDR3 sequence: CAWGGQAVNTEAFF. The CDR3 bases are TGTGCCTGGGGCGGACAGGCAGTGAACACTGAAGCTTTCTTT.

Regarding this clonotype: The junction departs from the called germline gene at one end, perhaps through a read error. DNA of the CDR3: TGTGCCAGCAGCCTCTCCGGGAAGCAGTGCTTC. Residues: CASSLSGKQCF. The gene calls are TRBV9 and TRBJ2-1; D is perhaps TRBD2 (5 bases). CDR3 length: 11 residues. The germline CDR1 and CDR2 sequences are SGDLS and YYNGEE. The entire variable domain, with the rest obtained from reference TRBV9 and TRBJ2-1, is as follows: DSGVTQTPKHLITATGQRVTLRCSPRSGDLSVYWYQQSLDQGLQFLIQYYNGEERAKGNILERFSAQQFPDLHSELNLSSLELGDSALYFCASSLSGKQCFGPGTRLTVL.

The chain is built from TRBV6-1 and TRBJ2-5; the match to TRBD1 covers 9 bases. The germline gives CDR1 MNHNS, CDR2 SASEGT. The CDR3 spans 11 residues. After removal of 11 bases from V and 14 bases from J, the junction contained 12 bases not matched to a gene. CDR3 DNA sequence: TGTGCCTCGGGACAGGGCTACGAGCATTACTTC. It is translated as CASGQGYEHYF.

The chain couples TRBV4-1 to TRBJ1-2; TRBD1 matches at 9 bases. Germline lookup yields CDR1 MGHRA and CDR2 YSYEKL. The CDR3 has 18 residues. V lost 2 bases to trimming and J lost 0 bases; unmatched junction nucleotides: 10. The CDR3 region is CASSQLGGQGKANYGYTF. CDR3 bases: TGCGCCAGCAGCCAACTGGGGGGACAGGGAAAAGCTAACTATGGCTACACCTTC.

There are a few counts of this clonotype. V is TRBV12-3 or TRBV12-4 and J is TRBJ2-1, with 12 nucleotides matching TRBD2. The CDR3 is made up of 13 amino acids. J gave up 9 bases and V 4 bases, and 1 base lay outside the gene matches. The CDR3 DNA sequence: TGTGCCAGCAGTTCTAGCGGGAGGGGTGAGCAGTTCTTC. Encoded protein: CASSSSGRGEQFF.

There are a few counts of this clonotype. The chain combines TRBV9 with TRBJ2-6, with D perhaps being TRBD1 or TRBD2 (6 bases each). V lost 3 bases, J lost 2 bases, and 15 bases lay in between. The CDR3 is 17 amino acids. Germline V gene data show CDR1 as SGDLS and CDR2 as YYNGEE. In DNA form, the CDR3 reads TGTGCCAGCAGCGCTCCGAGGGGGGAACCTGGGGCCAACGTCCTGACTTTC. The encoded protein is CASSAPRGEPGANVLTF.

This chain joins TRBV7-2 and TRBJ2-7; 15 bases are shared with TRBD2. The J call may be faulty, since TRBJ2-5 better matches the DNA end. CDR1 and CDR2 from the germline V gene are SGHTA and FQGNSA. There are 17 residues in the CDR3. The CDR3 reads CASSLVGTSGGRETQYF. The CDR3 DNA reads as TGTGCCAGCAGCTTAGTGGGGACTAGCGGGGGGAGGGAGACCCAGTACTTC.

The chain recombines TRBV5-1 with TRBJ2-1; 9 bases agree with TRBD2. V was clipped by 5 bases and J by 5 bases; unmatched bases: 11. The germline V gene encodes CDR1 SGHRS and CDR2 YFSETQ. This CDR3 is 16 amino acids long. The CDR3 protein is CASRSAREGPHNEQFF. The CDR3 nucleotides read TGCGCCAGCAGAAGCGCGCGGGAGGGTCCCCACAATGAGCAGTTCTTC.